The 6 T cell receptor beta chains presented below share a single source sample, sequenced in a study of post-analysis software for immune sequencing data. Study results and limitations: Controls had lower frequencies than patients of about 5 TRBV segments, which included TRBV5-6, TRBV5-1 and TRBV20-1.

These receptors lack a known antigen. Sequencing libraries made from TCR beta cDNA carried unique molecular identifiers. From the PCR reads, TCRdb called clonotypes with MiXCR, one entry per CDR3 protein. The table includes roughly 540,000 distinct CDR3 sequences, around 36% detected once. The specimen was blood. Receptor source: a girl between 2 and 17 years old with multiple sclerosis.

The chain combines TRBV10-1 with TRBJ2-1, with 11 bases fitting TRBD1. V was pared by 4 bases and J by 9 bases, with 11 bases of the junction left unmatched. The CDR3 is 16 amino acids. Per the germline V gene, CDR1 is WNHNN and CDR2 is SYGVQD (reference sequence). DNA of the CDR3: TGCGCCAGCAGTGGAGTACCGGGACAGGGGGGAGTTGAGCAGTTCTTC. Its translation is CASSGVPGQGGVEQFF.

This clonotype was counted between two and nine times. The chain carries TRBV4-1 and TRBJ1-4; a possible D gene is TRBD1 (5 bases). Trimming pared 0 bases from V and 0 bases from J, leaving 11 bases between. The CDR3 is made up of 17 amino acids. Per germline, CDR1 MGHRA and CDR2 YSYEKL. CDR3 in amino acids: CASSQDRDAATNEKLFF. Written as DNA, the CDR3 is TGCGCCAGCAGCCAAGATCGGGACGCCGCAACTAATGAAAAACTGTTTTTT.

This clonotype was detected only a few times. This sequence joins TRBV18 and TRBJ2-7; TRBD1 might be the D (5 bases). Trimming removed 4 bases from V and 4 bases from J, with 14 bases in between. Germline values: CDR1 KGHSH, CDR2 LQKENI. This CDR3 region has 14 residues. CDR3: CASSLPGRAYEQYF. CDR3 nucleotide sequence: TGTGCCAGCTCACTTCCGGGCAGGGCTTACGAGCAGTACTTC.

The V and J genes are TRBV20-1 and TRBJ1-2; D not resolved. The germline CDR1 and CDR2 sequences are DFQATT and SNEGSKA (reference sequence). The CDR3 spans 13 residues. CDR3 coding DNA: TGCAGAGGCGGGGAGGGAGTGAACTATGGCTACACCTTC. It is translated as CRGGEGVNYGYTF.

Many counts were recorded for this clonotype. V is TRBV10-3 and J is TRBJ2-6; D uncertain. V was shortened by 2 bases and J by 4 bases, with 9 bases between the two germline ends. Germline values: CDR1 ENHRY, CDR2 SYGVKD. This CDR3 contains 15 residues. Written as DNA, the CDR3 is TGTGCCATCAGTGAGGAAACACTAGGGGCCAACGTCCTGACTTTC. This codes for CAISEETLGANVLTF.

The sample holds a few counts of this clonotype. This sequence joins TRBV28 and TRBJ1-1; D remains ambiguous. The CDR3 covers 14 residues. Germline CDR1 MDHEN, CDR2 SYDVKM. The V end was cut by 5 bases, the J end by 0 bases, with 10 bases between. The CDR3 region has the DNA TGTGCCAGCAGTAAGGTGGGCGTGAACACTGAAGCTTTCTTT. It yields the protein CASSKVGVNTEAFF. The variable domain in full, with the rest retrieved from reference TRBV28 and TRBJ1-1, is DVKVTQSSRYLVKRTGEKVFLECVQDMDHENMFWYRQDPGLGLRLIYFSYDVKMKEKGDIPEGYSVSREKKERFSLILESASTNQTSMYLCASSKVGVNTEAFFGQGTRLTVV.